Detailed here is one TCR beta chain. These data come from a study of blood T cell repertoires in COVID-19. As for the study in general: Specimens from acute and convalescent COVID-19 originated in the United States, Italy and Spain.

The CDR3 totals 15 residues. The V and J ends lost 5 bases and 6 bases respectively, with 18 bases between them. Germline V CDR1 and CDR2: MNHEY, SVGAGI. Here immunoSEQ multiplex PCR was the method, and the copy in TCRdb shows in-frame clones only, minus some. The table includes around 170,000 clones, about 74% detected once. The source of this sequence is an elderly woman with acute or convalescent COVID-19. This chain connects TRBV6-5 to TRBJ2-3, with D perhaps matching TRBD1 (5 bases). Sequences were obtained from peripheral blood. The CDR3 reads CASSLAQASRDTQYF. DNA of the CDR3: TGTGCCAGCAGTCTCGCACAGGCGAGTAGGGATACGCAGTATTTT.